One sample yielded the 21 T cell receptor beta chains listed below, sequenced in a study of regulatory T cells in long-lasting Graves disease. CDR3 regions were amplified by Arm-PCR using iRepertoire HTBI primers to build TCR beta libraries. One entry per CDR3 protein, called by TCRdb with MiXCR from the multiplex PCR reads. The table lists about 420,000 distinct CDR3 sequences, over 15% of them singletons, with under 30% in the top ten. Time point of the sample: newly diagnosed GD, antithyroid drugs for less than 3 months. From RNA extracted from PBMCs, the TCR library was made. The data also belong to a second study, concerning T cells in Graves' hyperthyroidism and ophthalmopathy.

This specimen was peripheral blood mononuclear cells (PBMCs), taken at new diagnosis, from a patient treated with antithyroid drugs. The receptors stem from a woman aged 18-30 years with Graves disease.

The CDR3 bases are TGTGCCAGCAGCTTAGTAGGGACAGAAAACATTCAGTACTTC. It encodes CASSLVGTENIQYF. The chain carries TRBV7-9 and TRBJ2-4, with 7 bases that match TRBD1. V lost 1 base, J lost 5 bases, and 2 bases stayed unmatched. Germline values: CDR1 SEHNR, CDR2 FQNEAQ (reference sequence). This CDR3 is 14 amino acids long.

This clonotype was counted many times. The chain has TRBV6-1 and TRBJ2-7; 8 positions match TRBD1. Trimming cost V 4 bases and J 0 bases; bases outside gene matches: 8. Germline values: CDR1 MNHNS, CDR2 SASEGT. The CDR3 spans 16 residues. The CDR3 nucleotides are TGTGCCAGCAGTGTACTACCGGGACAGGCCTCCTACGAGCAGTACTTC. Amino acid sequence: CASSVLPGQASYEQYF.

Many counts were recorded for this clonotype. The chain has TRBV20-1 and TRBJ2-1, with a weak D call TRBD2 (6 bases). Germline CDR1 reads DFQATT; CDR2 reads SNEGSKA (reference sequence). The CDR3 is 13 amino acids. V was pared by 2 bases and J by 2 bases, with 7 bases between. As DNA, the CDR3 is TGCAGTGCTAGATCTAGCGCCTACAATGAGCAGTTCTTC. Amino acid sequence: CSARSSAYNEQFF.

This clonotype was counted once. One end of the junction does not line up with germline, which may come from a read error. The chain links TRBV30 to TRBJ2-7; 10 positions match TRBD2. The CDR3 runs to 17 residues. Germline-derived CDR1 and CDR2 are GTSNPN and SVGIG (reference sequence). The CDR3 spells CVWREGDGLADSYEQYF. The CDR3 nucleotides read TGTGTCTGGAGGGAGGGAGACGGACTAGCGGATTCCTACGAGCAGTACTTC.

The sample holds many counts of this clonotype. This chain's CDR3 is CASSVEQGTGELFF. The CDR3 nucleotides read TGTGCCAGCAGTGTTGAGCAGGGCACCGGGGAGCTGTTTTTT. The gene calls are TRBV6-1 and TRBJ2-2; D perhaps matches TRBD1 (5 bases). CDR1 MNHNS and CDR2 SASEGT come from the germline V gene. V lost 4 bases and J lost 4, with 10 bases in between. The CDR3 length is 14 residues.

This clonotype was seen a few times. Written as DNA, the CDR3 is TGTGCCACCACAGGGGGCGCCGAGAACACCGGGGAGCTGTTTTTT. It codes for CATTGGAENTGELFF. The V and J genes are TRBV24-1 and TRBJ2-2; 8 bases agree with TRBD1. J gave up 1 base and V 8 bases, and 5 bases lay outside the gene matches. The CDR3 runs 15 residues. Germline V gene sequence: CDR1 KGHDR, CDR2 SFDVKD.

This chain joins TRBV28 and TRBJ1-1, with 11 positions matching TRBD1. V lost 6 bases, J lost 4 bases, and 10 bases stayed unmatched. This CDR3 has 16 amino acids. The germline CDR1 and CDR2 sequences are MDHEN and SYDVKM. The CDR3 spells CASRPVGTGGFTEAFF. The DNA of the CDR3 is TGTGCCAGCAGGCCTGTAGGGACAGGGGGTTTCACTGAAGCTTTCTTT.

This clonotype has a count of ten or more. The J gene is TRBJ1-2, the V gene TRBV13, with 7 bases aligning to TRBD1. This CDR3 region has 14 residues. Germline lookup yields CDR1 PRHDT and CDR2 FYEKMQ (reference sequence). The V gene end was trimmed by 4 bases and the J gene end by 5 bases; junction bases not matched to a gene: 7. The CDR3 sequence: CASSYRTGPYGYTF. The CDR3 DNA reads TGTGCCAGCAGCTACCGGACAGGCCCTTATGGCTACACCTTC.

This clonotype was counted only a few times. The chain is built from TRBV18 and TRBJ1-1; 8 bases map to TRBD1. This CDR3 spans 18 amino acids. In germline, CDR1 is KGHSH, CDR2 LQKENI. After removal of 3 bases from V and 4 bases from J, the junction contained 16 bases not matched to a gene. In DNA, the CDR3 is TGTGCCAGCTCACCTCTGGGACAGGAGATTGGTACGGGCACTGAAGCTTTCTTT. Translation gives CASSPLGQEIGTGTEAFF. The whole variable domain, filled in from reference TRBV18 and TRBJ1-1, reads NAGVMQNPRHLVRRRGQEARLRCSPMKGHSHVYWYRQLPEEGLKFMVYLQKENIIDESGMPKERFSAEFPKEGPSILRIQQVVRGDSAAYFCASSPLGQEIGTGTEAFFGQGTRLTVV.

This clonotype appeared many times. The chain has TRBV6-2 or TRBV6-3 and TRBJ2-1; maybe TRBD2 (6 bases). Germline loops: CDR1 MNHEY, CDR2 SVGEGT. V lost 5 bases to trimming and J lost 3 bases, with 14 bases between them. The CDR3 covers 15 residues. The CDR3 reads CASSEAGPRYNEQFF. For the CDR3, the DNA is TGTGCCAGCAGTGAAGCGGGTCCGCGCTACAATGAGCAGTTCTTC.

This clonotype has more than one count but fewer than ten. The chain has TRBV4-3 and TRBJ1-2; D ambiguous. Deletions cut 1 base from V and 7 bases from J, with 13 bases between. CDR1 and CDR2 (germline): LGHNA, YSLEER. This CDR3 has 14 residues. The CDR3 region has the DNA TGCGCCAGCAGCCAAGTTTACGGTAACGGTGGCTACACCTTC. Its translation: CASSQVYGNGGYTF.

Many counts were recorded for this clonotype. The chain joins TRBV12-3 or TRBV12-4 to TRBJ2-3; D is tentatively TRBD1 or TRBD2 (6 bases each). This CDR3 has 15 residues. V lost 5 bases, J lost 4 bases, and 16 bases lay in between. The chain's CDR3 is CASSPGAGWSDTQYF. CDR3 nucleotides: TGTGCCAGCAGTCCGGGGGCAGGGTGGTCAGATACGCAGTATTTT.

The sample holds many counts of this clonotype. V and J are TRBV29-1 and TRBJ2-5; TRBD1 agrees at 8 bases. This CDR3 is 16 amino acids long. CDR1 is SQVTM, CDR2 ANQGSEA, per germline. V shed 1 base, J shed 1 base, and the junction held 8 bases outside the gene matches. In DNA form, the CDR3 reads TGCAGCGTTGAAGGTTCACAGGGGGAAGTCCAAGAGACCCAGTACTTC. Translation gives CSVEGSQGEVQETQYF.

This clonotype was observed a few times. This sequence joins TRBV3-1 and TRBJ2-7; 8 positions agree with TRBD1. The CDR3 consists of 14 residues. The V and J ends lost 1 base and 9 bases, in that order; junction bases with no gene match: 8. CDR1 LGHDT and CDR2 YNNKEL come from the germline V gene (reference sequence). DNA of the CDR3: TGTGCCAGCAGCCAAGTGTCAGGGGGCAAACGGCAGTACTTC. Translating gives CASSQVSGGKRQYF.

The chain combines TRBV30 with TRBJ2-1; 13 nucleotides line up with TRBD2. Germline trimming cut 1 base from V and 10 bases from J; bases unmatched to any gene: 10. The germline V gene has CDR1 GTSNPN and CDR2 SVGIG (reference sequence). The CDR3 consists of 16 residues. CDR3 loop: CAWSGPLAGGEYEQFF. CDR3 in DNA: TGTGCCTGGAGTGGACCACTAGCGGGAGGGGAATACGAGCAGTTCTTC. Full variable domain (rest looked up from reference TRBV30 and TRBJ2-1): SQTIHQWPATLVQPVGSPLSLECTVEGTSNPNLYWYRQAAGRGLQLLFYSVGIGQISSEVPQNLSASRPQDRQFILSSKKLLLSDSGFYLCAWSGPLAGGEYEQFFGPGTRLTVL.

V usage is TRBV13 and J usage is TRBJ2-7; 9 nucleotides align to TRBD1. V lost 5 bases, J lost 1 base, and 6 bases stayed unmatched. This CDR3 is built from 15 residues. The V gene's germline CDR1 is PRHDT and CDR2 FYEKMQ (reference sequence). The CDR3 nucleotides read TGTGCCAGCAGCCCTAGTGGGACAGGGTCCTACGAGCAGTACTTC. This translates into CASSPSGTGSYEQYF.

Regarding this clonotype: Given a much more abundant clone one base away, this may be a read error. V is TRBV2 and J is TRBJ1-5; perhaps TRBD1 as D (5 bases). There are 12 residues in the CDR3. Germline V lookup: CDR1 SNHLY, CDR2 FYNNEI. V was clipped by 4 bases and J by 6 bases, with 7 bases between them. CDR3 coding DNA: TGTGCCAGCAGTGGAGGGGTTCAGCCCCAGCATTTT. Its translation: CASSGGVQPQHF. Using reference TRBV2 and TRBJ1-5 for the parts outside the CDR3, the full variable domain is EPEVTQTPSHQVTQMGQEVILRCVPISNHLYFYWYRQILGQKVEFLVSFYNNEISEKSEIFDDQFSVERPDGSNFTLKIRSTKLEDSAMYFCASSGGVQPQHFGDGTRLSIL.

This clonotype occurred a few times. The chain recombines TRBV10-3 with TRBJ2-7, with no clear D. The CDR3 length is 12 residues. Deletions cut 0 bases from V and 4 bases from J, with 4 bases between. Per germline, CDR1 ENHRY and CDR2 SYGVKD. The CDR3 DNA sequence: TGTGCCATCAGTGAGTCGAGATACGAGCAGTACTTC. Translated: CAISESRYEQYF.

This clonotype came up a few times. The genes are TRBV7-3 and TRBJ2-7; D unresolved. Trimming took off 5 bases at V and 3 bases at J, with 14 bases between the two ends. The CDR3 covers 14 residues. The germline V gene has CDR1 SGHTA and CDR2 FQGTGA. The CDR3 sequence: CASSLPPQNYEQYF. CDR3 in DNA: TGTGCCAGCAGCCTCCCGCCGCAAAACTACGAGCAGTACTTC.

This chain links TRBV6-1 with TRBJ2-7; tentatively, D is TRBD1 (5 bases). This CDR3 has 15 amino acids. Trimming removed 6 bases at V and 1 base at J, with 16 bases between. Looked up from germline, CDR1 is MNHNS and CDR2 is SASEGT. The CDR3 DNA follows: TGTGCCAGCAGGGCCCACGTGGACAAGTCCTACGAGCAGTACTTC. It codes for CASRAHVDKSYEQYF.

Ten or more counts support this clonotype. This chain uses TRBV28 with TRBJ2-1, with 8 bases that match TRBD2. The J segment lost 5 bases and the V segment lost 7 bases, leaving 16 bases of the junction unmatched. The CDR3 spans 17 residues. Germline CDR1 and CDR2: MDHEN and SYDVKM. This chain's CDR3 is CASTISQVPLADNEQFF. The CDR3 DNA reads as TGTGCCAGCACCATTTCCCAGGTACCACTAGCGGACAATGAGCAGTTCTTC.